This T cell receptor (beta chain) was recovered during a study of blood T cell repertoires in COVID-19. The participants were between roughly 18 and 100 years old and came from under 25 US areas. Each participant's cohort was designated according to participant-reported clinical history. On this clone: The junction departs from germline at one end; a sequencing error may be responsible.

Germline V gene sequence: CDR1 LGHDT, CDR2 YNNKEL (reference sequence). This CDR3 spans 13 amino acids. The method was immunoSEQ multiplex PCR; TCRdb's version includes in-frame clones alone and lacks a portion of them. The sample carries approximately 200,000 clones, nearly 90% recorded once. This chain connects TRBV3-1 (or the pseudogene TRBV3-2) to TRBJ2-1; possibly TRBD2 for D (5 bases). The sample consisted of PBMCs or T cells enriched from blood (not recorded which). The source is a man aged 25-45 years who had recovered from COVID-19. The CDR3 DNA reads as TGTGCCAGCAGCCAAGATAAGAGGGAGCCGGCGATCTTC. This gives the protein CASSQDKREPAIF.